This entry lists 24 T cell receptor beta chains sequenced from one sample in a study of cytomegalovirus exposure and HLA in healthy donors. PCR was performed using 60 Vbeta and 13 Jbeta primers. The protocol was immunoSEQ multiplex PCR, while the TCRdb copy is restricted to in-frame clones and leaves out a portion. Its table records fewer than 85,000 clones. Input material: PBMCs. The receptors derive from a man in his thirties or forties in good health and CMV-seronegative.

The chain recombines TRBV7-2 with TRBJ2-2; 7 bases are a match to TRBD2. The V gene's germline CDR1 is SGHTA and CDR2 FQGNSA. The CDR3 sequence is 15 residues long. V shed 5 bases and J 3 bases; nucleotides not matched to a gene: 6. CDR3 amino acids: CASSRPLAYTGELFF. In nucleotides, the CDR3 is TGTGCCAGCAGCCGCCCACTAGCGTACACCGGGGAGCTGTTTTTT. Looking up the rest from reference TRBV7-2 and TRBJ2-2 gives the full variable domain: GAGVSQSPSNKVTEKGKDVELRCDPISGHTALYWYRQSLGQGLEFLIYFQGNSAPDKSGLPSDRFSAERTGGSVSTLTIQRTQQEDSAVYLCASSRPLAYTGELFFGEGSRLTVL.

V usage is TRBV5-4 and J usage is TRBJ1-1, with 9 bases identical to TRBD1. The CDR3 is made up of 15 amino acids. J gave up 2 bases and V 3 bases, and 5 bases lay outside the gene matches. Germline V gene data show CDR1 as SGHNT and CDR2 as YYREEE (reference sequence). The CDR3 DNA reads TGTGCCAGCAGCTCGGTGGGACAGGGCAACACTGAAGCTTTCTTT. It translates to CASSSVGQGNTEAFF.

The rearrangement uses TRBV4-3 and TRBJ2-1; 10 nucleotides agree with TRBD2. The CDR3 is 16 residues long. The V and J ends lost 0 bases and 3 bases, in that order; junction bases with no gene match: 2. CDR1 is LGHNA, CDR2 YSLEER, per germline. The CDR3 DNA reads as TGCGCCAGCAGCCAAGACTGGACTAGCGGCTACAATGAGCAGTTCTTC. Translated, it gives CASSQDWTSGYNEQFF.

A word on this clone: Other nucleotide sequences in the sample specify the same CDR3. The chain couples TRBV18 to TRBJ2-7, with D maybe TRBD2 (5 bases). The V and J ends lost 2 bases and 5 bases respectively, with 7 bases between them. The CDR3 runs 12 residues. In germline, CDR1 is KGHSH, CDR2 LQKENI. The CDR3 reads CASSPNGDEQYF. CDR3 nucleotides: TGTGCCAGCTCACCAAACGGGGACGAGCAGTACTTC.

The rearrangement uses TRBV10-3 and TRBJ2-7; D may be TRBD1 (6 bases). Germline CDR1 is ENHRY and CDR2 is SYGVKD. The V end was cut by 3 bases, the J end by 5 bases, with 11 bases between. There are 13 residues in the CDR3. This CDR3 reads CAISDRGLDEQYF. DNA for the CDR3: TGTGCCATCAGTGACAGGGGTCTCGACGAGCAGTACTTC.

The chain uses TRBV9 and TRBJ2-6; D gene unclear. Per germline, CDR1 SGDLS and CDR2 YYNGEE. This CDR3 contains 15 residues. Trimming left V 0 bases short and J 0 bases short, with 4 bases between. The CDR3 loop reads CASSVDISGANVLTF. The CDR3 nucleotides read TGTGCCAGCAGCGTAGACATCTCTGGGGCCAACGTCCTGACTTTC.

The gene calls are TRBV25-1 and TRBJ1-6; 9 bases are a match to TRBD1. This CDR3 contains 13 residues. Germline V gives CDR1 MGHDK, CDR2 SYGVNS. V was pared by 7 bases and J by 8 bases, with 3 bases of the junction left unmatched. The CDR3: CASNRGPDSPLHF. CDR3 nucleotide sequence: TGTGCCAGCAACAGGGGGCCAGATTCACCCCTCCACTTT.

The rearrangement joins TRBV10-3 to TRBJ1-1, with 9 positions matching TRBD1. This CDR3 has 14 amino acids. From germline, CDR1 is ENHRY and CDR2 SYGVKD. The ends lost 9 bases at V and 5 bases at J; junction bases unmatched: 10. The chain's CDR3 is CAIAIQGARTEAFF. The CDR3 region has the DNA TGTGCCATAGCGATACAGGGGGCCCGGACTGAAGCTTTCTTT.

V is TRBV5-1 and J is TRBJ1-3; 10 nucleotides align to TRBD1. Germline trimming cut 1 base from V and 2 bases from J; bases unmatched to any gene: 3. Germline V CDR1 and CDR2: SGHRS, YFSETQ. This CDR3 spans 16 amino acids. The CDR3 DNA sequence: TGCGCCAGCAGCTTGCAAGGGACAGGGGCTGGAAACACCATATATTTT. This sequence encodes CASSLQGTGAGNTIYF.

The chain links TRBV5-1 to TRBJ1-1, with 9 bases fitting TRBD1. Germline loops: CDR1 SGHRS, CDR2 YFSETQ. There are 17 residues in the CDR3. Germline trimming cut 3 bases from V and 0 bases from J; bases unmatched to any gene: 9. The CDR3 sequence: CASSSGQGKGVNTEAFF. The CDR3 region has the DNA TGCGCCAGCAGCTCTGGACAGGGGAAAGGGGTGAACACTGAAGCTTTCTTT.

This chain joins TRBV29-1 and TRBJ1-2, with TRBD1 matching over 7 bases. Trimming at V came to 3 bases and at J to 4 bases, leaving 8 bases not matched to a gene. CDR1 is SQVTM and CDR2 is ANQGSEA in the germline V gene. CDR3 length: 14 residues. The CDR3 loop reads CSVETVGGAYGYTF. CDR3 bases: TGCAGCGTTGAGACGGTAGGGGGCGCCTATGGCTACACCTTC.

The chain uses TRBV5-4 and TRBJ1-2; a weak D match, TRBD1 (6 bases). This CDR3 is 15 amino acids long. V shed 4 bases and J shed 0 bases, with 13 bases lying between them. CDR1 is SGHNT, CDR2 YYREEE, per germline (reference sequence). This chain's CDR3 is CASSQRDTPNYGYTF. The CDR3 bases are TGTGCCAGCAGCCAGCGGGACACCCCTAACTATGGCTACACCTTC.

J is TRBJ2-1 and V is TRBV10-3, with 7 bases aligning to TRBD2. With 5 bases clipped from V and 2 bases from J, the junction kept 18 bases outside the gene matches. Per the germline V gene, CDR1 is ENHRY and CDR2 is SYGVKD. This CDR3 is 19 amino acids long. The CDR3: CAISRTGQGGSRAYNEQFF. The CDR3 DNA sequence: TGTGCCATCAGTAGAACGGGCCAGGGAGGGTCCAGGGCCTACAATGAGCAGTTCTTC.

The V gene is TRBV29-1, the J gene TRBJ1-2, with TRBD1 matching over 9 bases. The CDR3 runs 13 residues. V lost 7 bases, J lost 7 bases, and 10 bases stayed unmatched. Germline V gene data show CDR1 as SQVTM and CDR2 as ANQGSEA. The CDR3 region is CSAESRDRAGYTF. CDR3 nucleotides: TGCAGCGCCGAGTCCCGGGACAGGGCTGGCTACACCTTC.

V is TRBV4-2 and J is TRBJ2-7; D possibly corresponds to TRBD2 (5 bases). Germline CDR1 and CDR2: LGHNA and YNFKEQ. The CDR3 contains 17 residues. With 1 base removed from V and 0 bases from J, the gap between germline ends came to 16 bases. CDR3 in amino acids: CASSQVSSEDFSYEQYF. The CDR3 DNA is TGTGCCAGCAGCCAAGTGTCATCGGAGGACTTCTCCTACGAGCAGTACTTC.

CDR3: CASSSQGAYEQYF. The CDR3 region has the DNA TGTGCCAGCAGCTCCCAGGGGGCTTACGAGCAGTACTTC. The rearrangement joins TRBV7-3 to TRBJ2-7; 8 positions match TRBD1. Per germline, CDR1 SGHTA and CDR2 FQGTGA. The CDR3 runs 13 residues. J was trimmed by 4 bases and V by 4 bases; bases with no gene match: 3.

The V call is TRBV2, the J call TRBJ1-1; D not certain. V lost 6 bases and J 7 bases, leaving 12 bases between the germline ends. The CDR3 covers 12 residues. Germline V gives CDR1 SNHLY, CDR2 FYNNEI. As DNA, the CDR3 is TGTGCCAGCAGCGATTTCGAGATTGAAGCTTTCTTT. Protein product: CASSDFEIEAFF.

The V and J genes are TRBV29-1 and TRBJ2-7, with TRBD1 matching 7 bases. Germline V gene lookup returns CDR1 SQVTM and CDR2 ANQGSEA. Trimming at V came to 5 bases and at J to 0 bases, leaving 10 bases not matched to a gene. This CDR3 has 15 residues. CDR3 in DNA: TGCAGCGTTCCTCAGGGGGACAGTGGCTCCTACGAGCAGTACTTC. Residues: CSVPQGDSGSYEQYF.

The CDR3 region has the DNA TGCGCCAGCAGCCAAGAATTAGAGCGGGAGGGCCCAGATACGCAGTATTTT. This sequence encodes CASSQELEREGPDTQYF. V and J are TRBV4-3 and TRBJ2-3; TRBD2 matches 10 bases. The V segment lost 0 bases and the J segment 4 bases; nucleotides outside the gene matches: 7. Germline V CDR1 and CDR2: LGHNA, YSLEER. CDR3 length equals 17 residues.

This sequence joins TRBV12-5 and TRBJ1-1; D gene ambiguous. Looked up from germline, CDR1 is LGHNT and CDR2 is FRNRAP. Trimming stripped 1 base from V and 7 bases from J, with 10 bases between. This CDR3 is 13 amino acids long. As DNA, the CDR3 is TGTGCTAGTGGTTTGGAACCCGCCGGTGAAGCTTTCTTT. Protein: CASGLEPAGEAFF.

The chain employs TRBV5-1 and TRBJ2-7; D not resolved. Looked up from germline, CDR1 is SGHRS and CDR2 is YFSETQ. This CDR3 region has 16 residues. V dropped 0 bases and J dropped 0 bases, with 13 bases sitting between them. Written as DNA, the CDR3 is TGCGCCAGCAGCTTGGTCGGCGGCAGTAGCTCCTACGAGCAGTACTTC. Its protein product is CASSLVGGSSSYEQYF. The whole variable domain, filled in from reference TRBV5-1 and TRBJ2-7, reads KAGVTQTPRYLIKTRGQQVTLSCSPISGHRSVSWYQQTPGQGLQFLFEYFSETQRNKGNFPGRFSGRQFSNSRSEMNVSTLELGDSALYLCASSLVGGSSSYEQYFGPGTRLTVT.

The V and J genes are TRBV7-9 and TRBJ2-7, with D maybe TRBD1 (5 bases). The CDR3 has 14 amino acids. V lost 2 bases and J lost 5, with 13 bases in between. Germline lookup yields CDR1 SEHNR and CDR2 FQNEAQ (reference sequence). The CDR3 region has the DNA TGTGCCAGCAGCTTAAATCAGGGAATCAACGAGCAGTACTTC. Amino acids: CASSLNQGINEQYF.

This chain joins TRBV7-6 and TRBJ2-3; 8 nucleotides line up with TRBD2. The CDR3 covers 15 residues. Germline V gene data show CDR1 as SGHVS and CDR2 as FNYEAQ. J was trimmed by 5 bases and V by 2 bases; bases with no gene match: 6. CDR3 in amino acids: CASSLWSGSRDTQYF. CDR3 coding DNA: TGTGCCAGCAGCTTATGGAGCGGGAGCCGAGATACGCAGTATTTT.

The genes are TRBV28 and TRBJ2-2, with 8 bases fitting TRBD2. The CDR3 covers 16 residues. The V gene end was trimmed by 5 bases and the J gene end by 1 base; junction bases not matched to a gene: 6. CDR1 and CDR2 from the germline V gene are MDHEN and SYDVKM. CDR3: CASSPGGAQNTGELFF. CDR3 in DNA: TGTGCCAGCAGTCCGGGAGGGGCCCAGAACACCGGGGAGCTGTTTTTT.